This TCR beta chain emerged from a study of early T cells in non-severe SARS-CoV-2 infection. Whole-study context: The chains were unpaired, and the sequenced material was bulk RNA from unsorted whole blood. Findings and caveats of the study: The study's VDJdb matching favored anti-spike CD8 responses and missed private and CD4 specificities.

Regarding this clonotype: The antigen remains unidentified.

Individual cDNA molecules received unique molecular identifiers during library preparation. In TCRdb, the 5' RACE reads were re-called with MiXCR into one record per CDR3 protein. The table has roughly 120,000 distinct CDR3 sequences, just under 15% seen once. V was clipped by 5 bases and J by 1 base, with 8 bases between them. Looked up from germline, CDR1 is LNHNV and CDR2 is YYDKDF (reference sequence). The CDR3 has 13 amino acids. The receptor comes from an adult who was a healthcare worker with PCR-confirmed SARS-CoV-2 infection or an uninfected control (not recorded which). Sequenced material: whole blood. The chain uses TRBV15 and TRBJ1-1; D gene unclear. Written as DNA, the CDR3 is TGTGCCACCAGCCTCCAGTCGAACACTGAAGCTTTCTTT. Translated, it gives CATSLQSNTEAFF. The whole variable domain, filled in from reference TRBV15 and TRBJ1-1, reads DAMVIQNPRYQVTQFGKPVTLSCSQTLNHNVMYWYQQKSSQAPKLLFHYYDKDFNNEADTPDNFQSRRPNTSFCFLDIRSPGLGDTAMYLCATSLQSNTEAFFGQGTRLTVV.